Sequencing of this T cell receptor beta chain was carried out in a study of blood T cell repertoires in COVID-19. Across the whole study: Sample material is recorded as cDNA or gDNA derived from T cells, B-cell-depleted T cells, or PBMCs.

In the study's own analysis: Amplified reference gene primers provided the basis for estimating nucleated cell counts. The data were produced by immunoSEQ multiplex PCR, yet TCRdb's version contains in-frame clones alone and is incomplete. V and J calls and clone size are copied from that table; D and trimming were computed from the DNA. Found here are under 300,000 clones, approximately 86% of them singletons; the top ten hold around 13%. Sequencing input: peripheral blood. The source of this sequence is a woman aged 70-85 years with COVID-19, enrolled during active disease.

The CDR3 spells CASSQELWRGGHEQYF. As DNA, the CDR3 is TGCGCCAGCAGCCAAGAACTATGGAGGGGGGGGCACGAGCAGTACTTC. V and J are TRBV4-3 and TRBJ2-7; D perhaps matches TRBD2 (7 bases). The CDR3 consists of 16 residues. Per germline, CDR1 LGHNA and CDR2 YSLEER. Trimming cost V 0 bases and J 5 bases, with 17 bases left between them.